What follows are 9 T cell receptor beta chains derived from one specimen sequenced in a study of shared clonotypes between healthy human individuals. Terminally differentiated effector memory CD45RA+ cells were left out of the naive CD8 fraction, which was CD45RO-negative and positively selected for CCR7. Using immunoSEQ multiplex PCR, the repertoire was profiled, and TCRdb retains in-frame clones only, with some absent. Of over 2,000,000 clones in the sample, over 85% are singletons; the top ten hold approximately 1.6%. Sequenced material: naive CD8+ T cells from PBMCs. The receptors here all came from a man between 18 and 35 years old in good health. Some clones in this sample may be carry-over from other donors' samples.

The rearrangement links TRBV10-3 to TRBJ2-2, with 10 bases identical to TRBD1. This CDR3 has 14 residues. Germline assignment: CDR1 ENHRY and CDR2 SYGVKD. The ends lost 5 bases at V and 4 bases at J; junction bases unmatched: 1. In DNA form, the CDR3 reads TGTGCCATCAGTTGGACAGGGGGCACCGGGGAGCTGTTTTTT. Its translation is CAISWTGGTGELFF.

This chain uses TRBV6-5 with TRBJ1-6; the match to TRBD1 covers 7 bases. The germline V gene has CDR1 MNHEY and CDR2 SVGAGI. The CDR3 is 14 amino acids. V was pared by 5 bases and J by 9 bases, with 7 bases of the junction left unmatched. CDR3 in DNA: TGTGCCAGCAGTCAAACAGGGGAGGCTTCACCCCTCCACTTT. Protein sequence: CASSQTGEASPLHF.

The V gene is TRBV27, the J gene TRBJ1-2, with 7 bases fitting TRBD1. CDR1 is MNHEY and CDR2 is SMNVEV in the germline V gene (reference sequence). The V gene end was trimmed by 2 bases and the J gene end by 1 base; junction bases not matched to a gene: 16. The CDR3 totals 19 residues. The CDR3 spells CASSLAPHLEGQLNYGYTF. The CDR3 DNA sequence: TGTGCCAGCAGTTTAGCTCCCCACCTTGAGGGACAGCTTAACTATGGCTACACCTTC.

The gene calls are TRBV28 and TRBJ1-2; tentatively, D is TRBD1 (5 bases). The germline CDR1 and CDR2 sequences are MDHEN and SYDVKM. This CDR3 has 13 amino acids. Trimming removed 2 bases from V and 11 bases from J, with 15 bases in between. The DNA of the CDR3 is TGTGCCAGCAGTTTAAAGGGGCTAAGAGGGTACACCTTC. Protein: CASSLKGLRGYTF.

The CDR3 is CASSAASGSWDTQYF. In nucleotides, the CDR3 is TGTGCCAGCAGCGCGGCTAGCGGGAGCTGGGATACGCAGTATTTT. This chain joins TRBV9 and TRBJ2-3; 10 nucleotides agree with TRBD2. Germline V CDR1 and CDR2: SGDLS, YYNGEE. This CDR3 is 15 amino acids long. With V trimmed by 3 bases and J by 6 bases, 7 bases remained unmatched. The whole variable domain, remainder taken from reference TRBV9 and TRBJ2-3, is DSGVTQTPKHLITATGQRVTLRCSPRSGDLSVYWYQQSLDQGLQFLIQYYNGEERAKGNILERFSAQQFPDLHSELNLSSLELGDSALYFCASSAASGSWDTQYFGPGTRLTVL.

CDR3 sequence reads: CSVVDRTPSREQYF. Here the CDR3 DNA reads TGCAGCGTAGTGGACAGGACACCCTCGAGGGAGCAGTACTTC. The gene calls are TRBV29-1 and TRBJ2-5, with 7 bases lining up with TRBD1. This CDR3 is built from 14 residues. V shed 6 bases, J shed 11 bases, and the junction held 18 bases outside the gene matches. Germline assignment: CDR1 SQVTM and CDR2 ANQGSEA.

The chain carries TRBV7-6 and TRBJ2-2, with D tentatively TRBD2 (5 bases). The V and J ends lost 5 bases and 4 bases respectively, with 20 bases between them. The CDR3 spans 17 residues. From germline, CDR1 is SGHVS and CDR2 FNYEAQ. CDR3 in amino acids: CASSIVQAEQFTGELFF. The DNA of the CDR3 is TGTGCCAGCAGCATAGTCCAAGCGGAACAATTCACCGGGGAGCTGTTTTTT.

This rearrangement joins TRBV28 to TRBJ2-1; 8 nucleotides match TRBD2. Germline V gene lookup returns CDR1 MDHEN and CDR2 SYDVKM. Trimming removed 5 bases from V and 3 bases from J; junction bases left unmatched: 6. The CDR3 runs 15 residues. CDR3 nucleotide sequence: TGTGCCAGCAGTATCCAGCGGGAGTACTACAATGAGCAGTTCTTC. Translating gives CASSIQREYYNEQFF.

V usage is TRBV29-1 and J usage is TRBJ2-7, with 13 bases identical to TRBD2. Germline V lookup: CDR1 SQVTM, CDR2 ANQGSEA. The CDR3 is made up of 13 amino acids. V was clipped by 7 bases and J by 2 bases; unmatched bases: 2. CDR3 coding DNA: TGCAGCGCTGGGACTAGCGGGGCCTACGAGCAGTACTTC. Its translation: CSAGTSGAYEQYF.